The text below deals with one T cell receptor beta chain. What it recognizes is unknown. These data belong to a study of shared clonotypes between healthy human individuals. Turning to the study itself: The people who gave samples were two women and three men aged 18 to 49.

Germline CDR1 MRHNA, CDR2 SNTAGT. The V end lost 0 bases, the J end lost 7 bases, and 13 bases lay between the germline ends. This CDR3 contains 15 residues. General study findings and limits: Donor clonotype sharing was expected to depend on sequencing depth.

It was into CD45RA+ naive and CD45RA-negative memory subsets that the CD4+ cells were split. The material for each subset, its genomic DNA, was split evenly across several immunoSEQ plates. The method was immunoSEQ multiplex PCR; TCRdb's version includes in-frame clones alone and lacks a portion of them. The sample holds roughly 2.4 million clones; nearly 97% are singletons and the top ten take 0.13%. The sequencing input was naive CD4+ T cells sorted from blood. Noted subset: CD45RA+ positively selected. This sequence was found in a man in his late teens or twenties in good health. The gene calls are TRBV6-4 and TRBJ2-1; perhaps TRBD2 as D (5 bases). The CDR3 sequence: CASSDSLGPGNEQFF. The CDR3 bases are TGTGCCAGCAGTGACTCGCTGGGCCCGGGGAATGAGCAGTTCTTC.